Shown below are 16 T cell receptor beta chains from a single sample sequenced in a study of T cell clonality in common variable immunodeficiency. Study observations and caveats: Fewer deletions and N-nucleotide insertions were reportedly seen in common variable immunodeficiency TCR beta sequences.

Antigens for these TCRs are unknown. Here immunoSEQ multiplex PCR was the method, and the copy in TCRdb shows in-frame clones only, minus some. This record lists around 19,000 clones, none seen once only, and the top ten clones contain 6% to 7%. Sequencing was carried out using peripheral blood mononuclear cells. Receptors were obtained from a human donor with common variable immunodeficiency.

By share, this clone ranks as large. The sequenced fragment ends 3 residues before the CDR3 boundary, so the rest is inferred from the germline J gene. The sample holds other DNA sequences that translate to the same CDR3. J is TRBJ2-3 and V is TRBV19; D might be TRBD1 (6 bases). This CDR3 spans 18 amino acids. V was pared by 7 bases and J by 0 bases, with 23 bases between. Per germline, CDR1 LNHDA and CDR2 SQIVND (reference sequence). CDR3 residues: CASTDPTTQGWSTDTQYF. The DNA read from the CDR3 is TGTGCCAGTACCGATCCCACCACCCAGGGGTGGAGCACAGATACG.

There are a few counts of this clone. The CDR3 end falls 3 residues outside the read, so it is completed with the germline J gene. The chain joins TRBV20-1 to TRBJ2-7; 12 positions match TRBD2. The V gene end was trimmed by 0 bases and the J gene end by 4 bases; junction bases not matched to a gene: 4. Per the germline V gene, CDR1 is DFQATT and CDR2 is SNEGSKA (reference sequence). This CDR3 comprises 15 residues. CDR3 DNA (partial): TGCAGTGCTAGAGAGCTAGCGGGGGGGCCATACGAG. This sequence encodes CSARELAGGPYE. The full CDR3 reads CSARELAGGPYEQYF.

This clone showed up just a few times. Sequencing ends 3 residues short of the CDR3 end; the germline J gene provides the rest. The chain recombines TRBV7-8 with TRBJ1-1; weak D call: TRBD1 (6 bases). Trimming removed 4 bases at V and 2 bases at J, with 17 bases between. The CDR3 is 16 amino acids. CDR1 SGHVS and CDR2 FQNEAQ come from the germline V gene. CDR3 amino acids: CASSSRPQGSNTEAFF. The CDR3 DNA, read in part, is TGTGCCAGCAGCTCACGACCACAGGGCTCAAACACTGAA. Filled out from reference TRBV7-8 and TRBJ1-1, the complete variable domain reads GAGVSQSPRYKVAKRGQDVALRCDPISGHVSLFWYQQALGQGPEFLTYFQNEAQLDKSGLPSDRFFAERPEGSVSTLKIQRTQQEDSAVYLCASSSRPQGSNTEAFFGQGTRLTVV.

This clone was counted many times. Sequencing ends 3 residues short of the CDR3 end; the germline J gene provides the rest. This chain links TRBV30 with TRBJ2-1, with 9 nucleotides matching TRBD1. V dropped 3 bases and J dropped 9; count of bases not matched to a gene: 3. Germline CDR1 and CDR2: GTSNPN and SVGIG (reference sequence). This CDR3 comprises 12 residues. The part of the CDR3 DNA that was read is TGTGCCTGGAGGGGACAGGGCCCTGAG. Protein product: CAWRGQGPE. The entire CDR3 sequence reads CAWRGQGPEQFF.

This clone was seen only a few times. Coverage ceases 3 residues before the CDR3 finishes, and the germline J gene fills in the end. This sequence joins TRBV5-1 and TRBJ2-7, with 7 bases matching TRBD1. V lost 4 bases, J lost 0 bases, and 7 bases stayed unmatched. The germline V gene has CDR1 SGHRS and CDR2 YFSETQ. The CDR3 totals 15 residues. CDR3 sequence: CASSPRQGSSYEQYF. The CDR3 bases that were read are TGCGCCAGCAGCCCACGACAGGGAAGCTCCTACGAG.

Partial CDR3 DNA: TGTGCCAGCAGCCCGAGGGGGACCGGCACAGATACG. Translated, it gives CASSPRGTGTDT. The CDR3, in full, reads CASSPRGTGTDTQYF. The chain couples TRBV7-6 to TRBJ2-3, with a weak D call TRBD1 (6 bases). The sequenced fragment ends 3 residues before the CDR3 boundary, so the rest is inferred from the germline J gene. There are 15 residues in the CDR3. V shed 5 bases and J shed 1 base, with 13 bases lying between them. The germline V gene encodes CDR1 SGHVS and CDR2 FNYEAQ. Looking up the rest from reference TRBV7-6 and TRBJ2-3 gives the full variable domain: GAGVSQSPRYKVTKRGQDVALRCDPISGHVSLYWYRQALGQGPEFLTYFNYEAQQDKSGLPNDRFSAERPEGSISTLTIQRTEQRDSAMYRCASSPRGTGTDTQYFGPGTRLTVL.

This clone was observed many times. The covered CDR3 bases are TGTGCCAGCTCACCGGGACAGGGCATGAACACTGAA. Encoded protein: CASSPGQGMNTE. Given in full, the CDR3 is CASSPGQGMNTEAFF. The chain employs TRBV18 and TRBJ1-1, with 9 bases matching TRBD1. The read ends 3 residues before the CDR3 terminus; that terminus is restored from the germline J gene. This CDR3 region has 15 residues. Losses at the gene ends were 3 bases for V and 0 bases for J; bases not matched to a gene: 2. Germline loops: CDR1 KGHSH, CDR2 LQKENI.

This clone showed up just a few times. The CDR3 extends 3 residues past the end of the read, so its final part is completed from the germline J gene. The rearrangement joins TRBV6-2 or TRBV6-3 to TRBJ2-7, with TRBD2 matching over 14 bases. Germline CDR1 and CDR2: MNHEY and SVGEGT. Trimming at V came to 7 bases and at J to 3 bases, leaving 5 bases not matched to a gene. There are 15 residues in the CDR3. The CDR3 loop reads CASNGLAGGDYEQYF. The part of the CDR3 DNA that was read is TGTGCCAGCAACGGACTAGCGGGAGGCGACTACGAG.

Judged by abundance, this clone is medium-sized. The read ends 3 residues early relative to the CDR3; the germline J gene fills the gap. The chain recombines TRBV7-2 with TRBJ2-1; D may be TRBD2 (6 bases). Trimming stripped 5 bases from V and 0 bases from J, with 11 bases between. The V gene's germline CDR1 is SGHTA and CDR2 FQGNSA. This CDR3 contains 15 residues. Incomplete CDR3 DNA: TGTGCCAGCAGCCGGGACTCAAGCTCCTACAATGAG. Encoded protein: CASSRDSSSYNE. The CDR3, in full, reads CASSRDSSSYNEQFF.

This clone was counted many times. The part of the CDR3 DNA that was read is TGTGCCAGCAGCCAAGGTATCTGGGGGGGAGGC. Its protein is CASSQGIWGGG. The CDR3 as a whole reads CASSQGIWGGGYTF. The chain recombines TRBV14 with TRBJ1-2, with D tentatively TRBD1 (5 bases). The DNA ends 3 residues before the CDR3 does, and the rest of the CDR3 is filled in from the germline J gene. The CDR3 contains 14 residues. From germline, CDR1 is SGHDN and CDR2 FVKESK. Together with reference TRBV14 and TRBJ1-2, the CDR3 gives the full variable domain: EAGVTQFPSHSVIEKGQTVTLRCDPISGHDNLYWYRRVMGKEIKFLLHFVKESKQDESGMPNNRFLAERTGGTYSTLKVQPAELEDSGVYFCASSQGIWGGGYTFGSGTRLTVV.

With respect to this clone: The read finishes 3 residues shy of the CDR3 end, and the germline J gene is used to complete it. The rearrangement links TRBV7-8 to TRBJ2-7; 9 bases agree with TRBD2. This CDR3 has 16 residues. Per the germline V gene, CDR1 is SGHVS and CDR2 is FQNEAQ. The J segment lost 2 bases and the V segment lost 1 base, leaving 6 bases of the junction unmatched. CDR3 DNA, as far as it was read: TGTGCCAGCAGCTTAGGCGGACTAGCGAGAACCTACGAG. Translation gives CASSLGGLARTYE. The full-length CDR3 reads as CASSLGGLARTYEQYF.

In the case of this clone: The CDR3 end lies 3 residues beyond the end of the read and is filled in from the germline J gene. V is TRBV5-1 and J is TRBJ2-1; D gene unclear. The CDR3 has 14 amino acids. The germline V gene has CDR1 SGHRS and CDR2 YFSETQ. Trimming removed 2 bases from V and 7 bases from J, with 13 bases in between. CDR3 sequence reads: CASSFSVTRNEQFF. Partial CDR3 DNA: TGCGCCAGCAGCTTTTCAGTTACGAGGAATGAG.

A note on this clone: The observed sequence ends 3 residues before the CDR3 terminus, with the missing tail filled in from the germline J gene. The chain couples TRBV27 to TRBJ2-7, with 10 bases identical to TRBD1. Per germline, CDR1 MNHEY and CDR2 SMNVEV (reference sequence). The CDR3 has 14 residues. Germline trimming cut 7 bases from V and 6 bases from J; bases unmatched to any gene: 9. The CDR3 loop is CASNPGQGTFEQYF. Incomplete CDR3 DNA: TGTGCCAGCAACCCGGGACAGGGGACCTTCGAG.

This clone occurred many times. The read ends 3 residues shy of where the CDR3 ends; the end is completed using the germline J gene. The chain employs TRBV7-6 and TRBJ2-7, with D maybe TRBD2 (7 bases). CDR1 SGHVS and CDR2 FNYEAQ come from the germline V gene. This CDR3 spans 14 amino acids. The germline V and J ends were trimmed by 2 bases and 3 bases, with 11 bases remaining between them. The sequenced part of the CDR3 DNA is TGTGCCAGCAGCTTATCCGGGGGGCACTACGAG. Amino acid sequence: CASSLSGGHYE. The entire CDR3 reads CASSLSGGHYEQYF.

A note on this clone: The missing CDR3 end, 3 residues past where the read stops, is filled in from the germline J gene. The chain recombines TRBV7-2 with TRBJ1-1; 7 bases are shared with TRBD1. Germline trimming cut 5 bases from V and 1 base from J; bases unmatched to any gene: 7. CDR3 size: 15 residues. Per the germline V gene, CDR1 is SGHTA and CDR2 is FQGNSA. CDR3 DNA, as far as it was read: TGTGCCAGCAGCGACTCTAGGGACAGGAACACTGAA. Amino acids: CASSDSRDRNTE. The complete CDR3 sequence is CASSDSRDRNTEAFF.

This clone occurred many times. The read gets to within 3 residues of the CDR3 end, and the germline J gene fills in the rest. The chain has TRBV20-1 and TRBJ2-3; 9 nucleotides match TRBD2. Trimming at V came to 5 bases and at J to 0 bases, leaving 9 bases not matched to a gene. Germline loops: CDR1 DFQATT, CDR2 SNEGSKA (reference sequence). The CDR3 extends over 16 amino acids. The sequenced part of the CDR3 DNA is TGCAGTGCTGTCGATTCACTAGCGGGTAGCACAGATACG. Translating gives CSAVDSLAGSTDT. The whole CDR3 protein is CSAVDSLAGSTDTQYF.